The rows below give T cell receptor beta chains drawn from one sample of a study of beta chain features in type 1 diabetes. Profiling relied on immunoSEQ multiplex PCR, and the TCRdb table lists in-frame clones only, not all of them. The sample yields 350,000 to 400,000 clones, roughly 16% seen once. Sequencing was carried out using naive CD4+ T cells from blood. The receptors here all came from a woman aged 18-29 years in good health. Both conserved end residues are part of each CDR3.

14 TRBJ2-4 TRBV2 CASRASGAKNIQYF
19 TRBJ2-1 TRBV28 CASTTPGLAGARSYNEQFF
14 TRBJ1-1 TRBV6-5 CASSIRVMNTEAFF
15 TRBJ2-1 TRBV7-2 CASSQTSGSMNEQFF
16 TRBJ2-3 TRBV5-1 CASSYDRGGGTDTQYF
15 TRBJ2-3 TRBV2 CASRRDTASTDTQYF
15 TRBJ1-2 TRBV7-2 CASSLAGEGYYGYTF
14 TRBJ2-1 TRBV4-3 CASSRSGIYNEQFF
16 TRBJ2-3 TRBV7-9 CASSLGLAGRTDTQYF
14 TRBJ2-3 TRBV7-9 CASSASGVTDTQYF
14 TRBJ1-5 TRBV5-6 CASSFGASHQPQHF
15 TRBJ2-3 TRBV29-1 CSVEVGVASTDTQYF
13 TRBJ2-7 TRBV28 CASRTSVLYEQYF
18 TRBJ2-1 TRBV18 CASSPPLSRERIPNEQFF
14 TRBJ2-2 TRBV5-4 CASSFSSNPGELFF
14 TRBJ1-4 TRBV5-1 CASSSDKANEKLFF
15 TRBJ2-5 TRBV5-4 CASSPGQGAKETQYF
15 TRBJ2-6 TRBV5-6 CASSLATSGANVLTF
14 TRBJ1-1 TRBV27 CASRRQGANTEAFF
14 TRBJ1-2 TRBV29-1 CSGSGGGPNYGYTF
14 TRBJ2-1 TRBV7-2 CASSFGQIYNEQFF
12 TRBJ1-4 TRBV2 CASSELPGTGFF
14 TRBJ2-3 TRBV9 CASSTSLATDTQYF
13 TRBJ1-1 TRBV28 CASTLTVNTEAFF
16 TRBJ1-5 TRBV7-2 CASSQLQGRPNQPQHF
15 TRBJ2-3 TRBV2 CASSVDTSSTDTQYF
16 TRBJ2-1 TRBV7-3 CASSLTPRRGGNEQFF
15 TRBJ2-5 TRBV28 CASSSWTLTQETQYF
14 TRBJ2-2 TRBV25-1 CASSGGGWTGELFF
14 TRBJ1-3 TRBV29-1 CSVATGQVGNTIYF
13 TRBJ2-1 TRBV19 CASRGTSYNEQFF
13 TRBJ2-7 TRBV6-5 CASSNSNSYEQYF
15 TRBJ2-1 TRBV7-9 CASGVDLNSYNEQFF